These 10 T cell receptor beta chains were sequenced from one sample in a study of tumor-infiltrating lymphocytes in localized non-small cell lung cancer. TCRdb's copy holds only in-frame clones and misses some; the assay was immunoSEQ multiplex PCR. The sample lists under 15,000 clones, around 80% occurring once. Source material: lung tumor tissue. The receptors were sampled from a human donor with non-small cell lung cancer.

In this sample, this clone turned up a few times. This chain links TRBV6-1 with TRBJ1-1; D not certain. This CDR3 comprises 12 residues. V was pared by 7 bases and J by 3 bases, with 9 bases between. Germline V CDR1 and CDR2: MNHNS, SASEGT. CDR3 in amino acids: CASTGRYTEAFF. The CDR3 DNA sequence: TGTGCCAGCACCGGGCGGTACACTGAAGCTTTCTTT.

The V and J genes are TRBV6-4 and TRBJ2-3, with D possibly matching TRBD1 (5 bases). Germline CDR1 is MRHNA and CDR2 is SNTAGT. The germline V and J ends were trimmed by 0 bases and 1 base, with 5 bases remaining between them. The CDR3 runs 14 residues. CDR3 nucleotides: TGTGCCAGCAGTGACTCACAGGGCACAGATACGCAGTATTTT. This sequence encodes CASSDSQGTDTQYF.

The V and J genes are TRBV4-2 and TRBJ2-3; D possibly corresponds to TRBD1 (5 bases). The CDR3 is 14 residues long. Germline V gene sequence: CDR1 LGHNA, CDR2 YNFKEQ. The ends were cut back, 0 bases at V and 2 bases at J, with 6 bases in the middle. The CDR3 bases are TGTGCCAGCAGCCAAGACAGGGACACAGATACGCAGTATTTT. Encoded protein: CASSQDRDTDTQYF.

V usage is TRBV6-5 and J usage is TRBJ1-5; D uncertain. CDR1 is MNHEY and CDR2 is SVGAGI in the germline V gene. V was trimmed by 6 bases and J by 2 bases, leaving 11 bases between them. The CDR3 sequence is 14 residues long. Here the CDR3 reads CASRAGSGNQPQHF. The CDR3 DNA sequence: TGTGCCAGCAGGGCCGGGTCGGGCAATCAGCCCCAGCATTTT.

This sequence joins TRBV19 and TRBJ2-1; D unclear. Germline CDR1 LNHDA, CDR2 SQIVND (reference sequence). V was trimmed by 8 bases and J by 0 bases, leaving 14 bases between them. The CDR3 has 15 residues. The CDR3 DNA reads TGTGCCAGTTCCTCGAGGTCGAGCTCCTACAATGAGCAGTTCTTC. Protein sequence: CASSSRSSSYNEQFF.

The count of this clone is one. V and J are TRBV10-3 and TRBJ1-2, with D uncertain. Looked up from germline, CDR1 is ENHRY and CDR2 is SYGVKD. Trimming left V 2 bases short and J 4 bases short, with 5 bases between. The CDR3 is 12 residues long. The CDR3 bases are TGTGCCATCAGTGAGGGGAGCTATGGCTACACCTTC. This encodes CAISEGSYGYTF.

This clone qualifies as medium-sized. V usage is TRBV19 and J usage is TRBJ1-1, with unresolved D. Trimming shortened V by 6 bases and J by 1 base, and 9 bases separated the two germline ends. Germline CDR1 is LNHDA and CDR2 is SQIVND (reference sequence). The CDR3 runs 13 residues. The CDR3, as DNA: TGTGCCAGTAGCTGGGCGGAGAACACTGAAGCTTTCTTT. Amino acid sequence: CASSWAENTEAFF.

The chain links TRBV25-1 to TRBJ2-5; 11 positions match TRBD1. The germline V gene encodes CDR1 MGHDK and CDR2 SYGVNS. J was trimmed by 5 bases and V by 11 bases; bases with no gene match: 10. This CDR3 spans 14 amino acids. Written as DNA, the CDR3 is TGTGCCTCCCGGACAGGGGGCACGATGGAGACCCAGTACTTC. This translates into CASRTGGTMETQYF.

This rearrangement joins TRBV5-1 to TRBJ2-3; possibly TRBD2 for D (5 bases). The germline CDR1 and CDR2 sequences are SGHRS and YFSETQ. Trimming removed 1 base at V and 3 bases at J, with 9 bases between. The CDR3 has 14 residues. The CDR3, as DNA: TGCGCCAGCAGCTTGAGGCAGCGGACAGATACGCAGTATTTT. Its translation: CASSLRQRTDTQYF.

The chain uses TRBV7-9 and TRBJ2-1; D might be TRBD2 (6 bases). CDR3 length: 15 residues. Germline V lookup: CDR1 SEHNR, CDR2 FQNEAQ (reference sequence). The V end lost 5 bases, the J end lost 1 base, and 12 bases lay between the germline ends. CDR3 sequence reads: CASSAGSLSYNEQFF. CDR3 nucleotide sequence: TGTGCCAGCAGCGCGGGGAGCCTTTCCTACAATGAGCAGTTCTTC.